This TCR beta chain was sequenced during a study of cytomegalovirus exposure and HLA in healthy donors. Trimming at V came to 3 bases and at J to 5 bases, leaving 8 bases not matched to a gene. The CDR3 loop spans 15 amino acids. Germline CDR1 SEHNR, CDR2 FQNEAQ (reference sequence). These donors, healthy bone marrow donors, were studied. In the PCR, 60 Vbeta and 13 Jbeta primers were used. Per the authors' pipeline: A later analysis counted tens of millions of unique TCR beta chains, 9.5 million to 12 million shared. Repertoires were generated with immunoSEQ multiplex PCR, while TCRdb's copy carries only in-frame clones and drops some. The D gene and trimming were derived from the DNA, and the V and J assignments and clone size from that table. Among about 130,000 clones, about two thirds were seen once, and the ten largest hold around 4.2%. This clone was counted a single time.

Sequencing used PBMCs. This clonotype was sampled from a man between 50 and 59 years old in good health and CMV-seropositive. The rearrangement uses TRBV7-9 and TRBJ1-2; 8 bases line up with TRBD1. Written as DNA, the CDR3 is TGTGCCAGCAGCTTTGGATCCAGGGGGCTATATGGCTACACCTTC. Residues: CASSFGSRGLYGYTF.